This entry lists 11 T cell receptor beta chains sequenced from one sample in a study of blood T cell repertoires in COVID-19 (dated by TCRdb to the early 2020s). Receptor amplification or capture employed the immunoSEQ multiplex PCR assay. TCRdb took over this immuneACCESS table, retaining in-frame rearrangements with V and J assigned. Such tables are incomplete; in checked studies, under half of the missing clones stem from an unresolved V gene, and the remainder is unexplained. Present in this sample are about 97,000 clones, around nine tenths of which were seen just once. Of the sample, less than 2% falls within the top ten clones. Sequenced sample: peripheral blood. These receptors all come from a woman in her forties or fifties with COVID-19, enrolled during active disease.

This clone occurred a few times. The rearrangement joins TRBV11-2 to TRBJ2-5; perhaps TRBD2 as D (5 bases). The length of the CDR3 is 12 residues. Germline V gene sequence: CDR1 SGHAT, CDR2 FQNNGV. Trimming pared 5 bases from V and 5 bases from J, leaving 9 bases between. CDR3 bases: TGTGCCAGCAGCGCTACGGGGGAGACCCAGTACTTC. This sequence encodes CASSATGETQYF. Based on the CDR3 plus reference TRBV11-2 and TRBJ2-5, the full variable domain is EAGVAQSPRYKIIEKRQSVAFWCNPISGHATLYWYQQILGQGPKLLIQFQNNGVVDDSQLPKDRFSAERLKGVDSTLKIQPAKLEDSAVYLCASSATGETQYFGPGTRLLVL.

V usage is TRBV19 and J usage is TRBJ2-3, with D perhaps TRBD2 (5 bases). The CDR3 is 14 residues long. Germline V gives CDR1 LNHDA, CDR2 SQIVND (reference sequence). Trimming took off 7 bases at V and 3 bases at J, with 14 bases between the two ends. The CDR3 spells CASMPGSGTDTQYF. The CDR3 DNA follows: TGTGCCAGTATGCCCGGTTCGGGGACAGATACGCAGTATTTT.

The chain employs TRBV28 and TRBJ2-7; 9 positions match TRBD1. The V gene end was trimmed by 6 bases and the J gene end by 5 bases; junction bases not matched to a gene: 5. Germline V lookup: CDR1 MDHEN, CDR2 SYDVKM. This CDR3 contains 13 residues. The CDR3 region is CASRGQGVHEQYF. In DNA, the CDR3 is TGTGCCAGCAGGGGACAGGGCGTCCACGAGCAGTACTTC.

The V call is TRBV7-8, the J call TRBJ1-2; 10 nucleotides agree with TRBD1. This CDR3 spans 17 amino acids. With V trimmed by 7 bases and J by 4 bases, 15 bases remained unmatched. Germline V gene lookup returns CDR1 SGHVS and CDR2 FQNEAQ. The CDR3 here is CASTLEVPGQGSYGYTF. The CDR3 DNA is TGTGCCAGCACCCTAGAGGTTCCGGGACAGGGGTCCTATGGCTACACCTTC.

The V call is TRBV7-2, the J call TRBJ1-3; 12 nucleotides line up with TRBD1. V lost 5 bases and J lost 0; bases outside the gene matches: 11. Germline loops: CDR1 SGHTA, CDR2 FQGNSA. The CDR3 spans 19 residues. CDR3 protein: CASSPTGTGGLFSGNTIYF. DNA for the CDR3: TGTGCCAGCAGCCCGACCGGGACAGGGGGCCTTTTCTCTGGAAACACCATATATTTT.

This chain links TRBV4-3 with TRBJ1-2, with no clear D. CDR1 is LGHNA and CDR2 is YSLEER in the germline V gene. V shed 1 base and J shed 4 bases, with 10 bases lying between them. The CDR3 contains 14 residues. Written as DNA, the CDR3 is TGCGCCAGCAGCCAAGTAAGCGCCTCCTATGGCTACACCTTC. It encodes CASSQVSASYGYTF.

V gene TRBV5-4 combines with J gene TRBJ2-1; 7 bases line up with TRBD1. This CDR3 spans 16 amino acids. Per the germline V gene, CDR1 is SGHNT and CDR2 is YYREEE (reference sequence). With 1 base clipped from V and 4 bases from J, the junction kept 8 bases outside the gene matches. CDR3 protein: CASSLPIPGQYNEQFF. The DNA for the CDR3 is TGTGCCAGCAGCTTGCCTATCCCGGGACAGTACAATGAGCAGTTCTTC.

This clone was recorded once. This chain connects TRBV5-1 to TRBJ1-4, with a possible D match to TRBD1 (5 bases). The V end lost 1 base, the J end lost 3 bases, and 10 bases lay between the germline ends. This CDR3 region has 15 residues. Germline CDR1 is SGHRS and CDR2 is YFSETQ. CDR3 DNA sequence: TGCGCCAGCAGCTTGTCTCCAGGGCCTAATGAAAAACTGTTTTTT. Protein sequence: CASSLSPGPNEKLFF.

V and J are TRBV19 and TRBJ1-5; D gene unclear. This CDR3 region has 16 residues. Trimming left V 3 bases short and J 0 bases short, with 12 bases between. Germline V lookup: CDR1 LNHDA, CDR2 SQIVND (reference sequence). The CDR3 DNA reads TGTGCCAGTAGTATTTATCTCGAGGTTAGCAATCAGCCCCAGCATTTT. Amino acid sequence: CASSIYLEVSNQPQHF.

This chain uses TRBV5-8 with TRBJ1-2; D is possibly TRBD1 (5 bases). Trimming cost V 4 bases and J 11 bases, with 21 bases left between them. The CDR3 sequence is 14 residues long. Germline CDR1 is SGHTS and CDR2 is YDEGEE. CDR3 sequence: CASSPSGNQIFYTF. In DNA, the CDR3 is TGTGCCAGCAGCCCTTCAGGGAATCAAATCTTTTACACCTTC.

V usage is TRBV19 and J usage is TRBJ1-2; D gene unclear. This CDR3 has 14 residues. Germline CDR1 reads LNHDA; CDR2 reads SQIVND (reference sequence). Trimming shortened V by 4 bases and J by 7 bases, and 16 bases separated the two germline ends. The CDR3 protein is CASSKGMRATGYTF. The CDR3 nucleotides read TGTGCCAGTAGTAAAGGAATGAGGGCAACTGGCTACACCTTC.